This T cell receptor beta chain was recorded in a study of TIL therapy for anti-PD-1-resistant metastatic lung cancer. Study in general: Tumors carried a median around 1.4 non-synonymous mutations per megabase. Notes on the study in general: Patients were highly selected, enriched for treatment-naive, never-smoker and oncogene-addicted cases.

Time point specified: pre-treatment sample, taken before nivolumab and TIL therapy. Tumor tissue came from excised metastases, mostly pleural nodules or supraclavicular lymph nodes. Enrollment ran from 2017 to January 2020. Sequencing used immunoSEQ v3. Libraries were prepared by immunoSEQ multiplex PCR; TCRdb keeps only in-frame clonotypes and omits some of them. The table has under 100,000 clones, less than 70% seen once. The CDR3 spans 11 residues. Germline CDR1 SGHDN, CDR2 FVKESK. The V gene lost 2 bases and the J gene lost 8 bases, with 4 bases spanning the gap. Worth noting for this clone: The target antigen is unknown.

The chain uses TRBV14 and TRBJ2-1; D is uncertain. Here the sequenced sample was tumor tissue, taken at baseline. The receptor comes from a person between 25 and 80 years old with non-small cell lung cancer. DNA of the CDR3: TGTGCCAGCAGCCAACTCTATGAGCAGTTCTTC. This sequence encodes CASSQLYEQFF.